The T cell receptor beta chain under discussion was sequenced for a study of T cell clonality in common variable immunodeficiency. Produced via immunoSEQ multiplex PCR; TCRdb's table is partial and in-frame only. The sample yields tens of thousands of clones, without any singletons. Many counts were recorded for this clone. The source is a person aged 18-70 years in good health. The sample comprised peripheral blood mononuclear cells.

This CDR3 is CSARDPTGEGGTEAFF. CDR3 bases read: TGCAGTGCTAGAGATCCGACAGGGGAAGGGGGCACTGAA. The gene calls are TRBV20-1 and TRBJ1-1, with 8 bases aligning to TRBD1. The observed sequence ends 3 residues before the CDR3 terminus, with the missing tail filled in from the germline J gene. Germline CDR1 and CDR2: DFQATT and SNEGSKA (reference sequence). This CDR3 has 16 residues. Unmatched junction bases numbered 10, after V lost 0 bases and J lost 4 bases.